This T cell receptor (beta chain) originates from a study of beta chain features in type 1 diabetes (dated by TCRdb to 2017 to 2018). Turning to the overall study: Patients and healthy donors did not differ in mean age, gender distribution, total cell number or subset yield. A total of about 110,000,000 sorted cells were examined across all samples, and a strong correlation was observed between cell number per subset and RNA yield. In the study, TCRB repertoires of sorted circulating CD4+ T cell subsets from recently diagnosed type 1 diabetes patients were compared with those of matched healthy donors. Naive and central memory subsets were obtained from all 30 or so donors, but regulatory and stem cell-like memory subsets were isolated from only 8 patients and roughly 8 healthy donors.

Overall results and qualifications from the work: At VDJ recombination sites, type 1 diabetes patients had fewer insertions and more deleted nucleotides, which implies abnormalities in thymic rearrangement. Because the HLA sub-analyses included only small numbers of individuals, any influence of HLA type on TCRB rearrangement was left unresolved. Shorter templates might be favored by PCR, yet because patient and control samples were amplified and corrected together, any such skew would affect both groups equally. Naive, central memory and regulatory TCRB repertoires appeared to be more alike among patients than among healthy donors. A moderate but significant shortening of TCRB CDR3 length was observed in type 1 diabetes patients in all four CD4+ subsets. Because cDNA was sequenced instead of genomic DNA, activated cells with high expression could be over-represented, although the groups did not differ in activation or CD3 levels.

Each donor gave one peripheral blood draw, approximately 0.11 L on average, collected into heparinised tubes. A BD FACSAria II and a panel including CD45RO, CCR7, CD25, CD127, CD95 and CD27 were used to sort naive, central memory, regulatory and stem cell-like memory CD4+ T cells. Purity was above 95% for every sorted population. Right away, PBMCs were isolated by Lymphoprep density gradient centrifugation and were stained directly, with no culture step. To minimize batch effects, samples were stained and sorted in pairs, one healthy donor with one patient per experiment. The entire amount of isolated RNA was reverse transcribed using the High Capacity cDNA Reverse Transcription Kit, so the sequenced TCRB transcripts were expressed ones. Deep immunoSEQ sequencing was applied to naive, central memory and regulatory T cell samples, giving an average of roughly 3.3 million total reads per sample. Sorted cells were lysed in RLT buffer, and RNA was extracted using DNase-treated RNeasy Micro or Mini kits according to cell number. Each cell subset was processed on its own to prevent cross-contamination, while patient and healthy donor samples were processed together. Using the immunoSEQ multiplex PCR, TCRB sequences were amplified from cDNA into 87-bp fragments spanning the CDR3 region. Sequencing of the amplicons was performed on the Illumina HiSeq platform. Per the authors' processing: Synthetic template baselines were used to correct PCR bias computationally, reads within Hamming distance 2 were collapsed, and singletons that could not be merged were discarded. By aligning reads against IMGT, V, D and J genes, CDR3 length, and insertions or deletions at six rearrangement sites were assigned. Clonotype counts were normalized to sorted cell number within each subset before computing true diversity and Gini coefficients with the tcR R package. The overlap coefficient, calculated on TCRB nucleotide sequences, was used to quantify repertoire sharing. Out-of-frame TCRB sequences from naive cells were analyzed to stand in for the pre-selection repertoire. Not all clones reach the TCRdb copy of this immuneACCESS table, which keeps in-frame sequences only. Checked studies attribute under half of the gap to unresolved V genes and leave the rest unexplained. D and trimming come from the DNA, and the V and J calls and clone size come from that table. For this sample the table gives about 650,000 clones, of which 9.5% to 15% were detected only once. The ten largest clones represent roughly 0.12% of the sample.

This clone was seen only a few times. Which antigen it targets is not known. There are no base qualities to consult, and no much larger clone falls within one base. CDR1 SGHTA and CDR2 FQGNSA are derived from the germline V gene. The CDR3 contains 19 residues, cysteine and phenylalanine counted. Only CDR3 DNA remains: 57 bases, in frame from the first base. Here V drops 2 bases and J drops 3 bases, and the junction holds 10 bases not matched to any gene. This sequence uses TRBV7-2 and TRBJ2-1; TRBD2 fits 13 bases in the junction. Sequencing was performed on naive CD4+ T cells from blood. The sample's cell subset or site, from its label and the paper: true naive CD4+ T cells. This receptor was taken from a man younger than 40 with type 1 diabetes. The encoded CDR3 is CASSLWGQGTSGDYNEQFF. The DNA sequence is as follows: TGTGCCAGCAGCTTATGGGGACAGGGGACTAGCGGGGACTACAATGAGCAGTTCTTC. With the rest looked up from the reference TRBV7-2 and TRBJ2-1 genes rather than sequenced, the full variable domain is GAGVSQSPSNKVTEKGKDVELRCDPISGHTALYWYRQSLGQGLEFLIYFQGNSAPDKSGLPSDRFSAERTGGSVSTLTIQRTQQEDSAVYLCASSLWGQGTSGDYNEQFFGPGTRLTVL.